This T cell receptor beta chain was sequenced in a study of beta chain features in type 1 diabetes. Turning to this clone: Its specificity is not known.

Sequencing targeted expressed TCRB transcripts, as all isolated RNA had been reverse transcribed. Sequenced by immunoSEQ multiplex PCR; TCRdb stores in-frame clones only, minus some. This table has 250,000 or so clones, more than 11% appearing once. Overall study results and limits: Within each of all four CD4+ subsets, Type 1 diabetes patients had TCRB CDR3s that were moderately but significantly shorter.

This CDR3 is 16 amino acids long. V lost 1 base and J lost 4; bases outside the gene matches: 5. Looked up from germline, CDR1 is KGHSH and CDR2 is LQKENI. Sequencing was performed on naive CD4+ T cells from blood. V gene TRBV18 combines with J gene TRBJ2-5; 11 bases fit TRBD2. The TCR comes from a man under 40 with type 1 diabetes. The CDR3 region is CASSPQTSGSTETQYF. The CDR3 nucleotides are TGTGCCAGCTCACCACAAACTAGCGGGAGCACAGAGACCCAGTACTTC.